Listed here are 10 T cell receptor beta chains from one sample, sequenced in a study of response to subunit inactivated influenza vaccine. TCRdb recomputed calls from the RT-PCR reads with MiXCR, one row per CDR3 protein. The sample yields some 500,000 distinct CDR3 sequences, 10% to 15% seen once. The sample in question was PBMCs from blood, obtained about 6 weeks after vaccination. The receptors derive from a man aged 45-65 years who received an inactivated influenza vaccine.

This clonotype was recorded many times. The CDR3 nucleotides are TGTGCCAGCAGCGGACCAGACAGAGTTCTCACCGGGGAGCTGTTTTTT. Translated, it gives CASSGPDRVLTGELFF. The gene calls are TRBV11-2 and TRBJ2-2; weak D call: TRBD1 (5 bases). Germline values: CDR1 SGHAT, CDR2 FQNNGV. With 5 bases removed from V and 4 bases from J, the gap between germline ends came to 17 bases. The length of the CDR3 is 16 residues.

This clonotype has a handful of counts. The chain joins TRBV4-3 to TRBJ1-2; TRBD1 might be the D (6 bases). Trimming took 0 bases from V and 4 from J, leaving 12 bases between them. Germline V gene sequence: CDR1 LGHNA, CDR2 YSLEER. This CDR3 has 15 residues. The CDR3 sequence is CASSQDLRGAYGYTF. CDR3 DNA: TGCGCCAGCAGCCAAGATCTGCGGGGGGCCTATGGCTACACCTTC.

The gene calls are TRBV7-9 and TRBJ2-1; 7 bases align to TRBD1. This CDR3 has 13 amino acids. V shed 2 bases, J shed 7 bases, and the junction held 2 bases outside the gene matches. CDR1 is SEHNR, CDR2 FQNEAQ, per germline (reference sequence). The CDR3 spells CASSLQQGNEQFF. The DNA of the CDR3 is TGTGCCAGCAGCTTACAACAGGGGAATGAGCAGTTCTTC.

This clonotype was observed at least ten times. V is TRBV5-1 and J is TRBJ2-1; 8 bases match TRBD1. The CDR3 covers 15 residues. Germline V CDR1 and CDR2: SGHRS, YFSETQ. V gave up 3 bases and J gave up 4 bases; unmatched junction bases: 6. The DNA of the CDR3 is TGCGCCAGCAGCTCACAGGGGGTCCGTTACAATGAGCAGTTCTTC. Its translation: CASSSQGVRYNEQFF.

The sample holds a few counts of this clonotype. J is TRBJ1-1 and V is TRBV6-1; the match to TRBD1 covers 9 bases. The CDR3 has 13 amino acids. The trim removed 7 bases at V and 4 bases at J, leaving 4 bases unmatched. Germline-derived CDR1 and CDR2 are MNHNS and SASEGT. This chain's CDR3 is CASKRQGGTEAFF. The CDR3 coding sequence is TGTGCCAGCAAGAGACAGGGGGGCACTGAAGCTTTCTTT.

The J gene is TRBJ2-5, the V gene TRBV6-1, with 8 bases lining up with TRBD1. J lost 5 bases, V lost 7 bases, and 9 bases had no gene match. From germline, CDR1 is MNHNS and CDR2 SASEGT. The CDR3 extends over 14 amino acids. This CDR3 reads CASNQDRAWETQYF. The CDR3 DNA follows: TGTGCCAGCAACCAGGACAGGGCTTGGGAGACCCAGTACTTC.

This clonotype was detected ten times or more. V and J are TRBV24-1 and TRBJ1-5; D call uncertain. The V and J ends lost 0 bases and 7 bases respectively, with 6 bases between them. CDR1 is KGHDR, CDR2 SFDVKD, per germline. The CDR3 loop spans 13 amino acids. CDR3 bases: TGTGCCACCAGTGATTTGCTGGGACAGCCCCAGCATTTT. Encoded protein: CATSDLLGQPQHF.

This clonotype was detected ten times or more. The rearrangement uses TRBV10-3 and TRBJ2-2; 7 bases map to TRBD1. The length of the CDR3 is 14 residues. Losses at the gene ends were 10 bases for V and 1 base for J; bases not matched to a gene: 6. Germline lookup yields CDR1 ENHRY and CDR2 SYGVKD. For the CDR3, the DNA is TGTGCCAATTCCGGGACAGTGAACACCGGGGAGCTGTTTTTT. Amino acid sequence: CANSGTVNTGELFF.

In this sample, this clonotype turned up a few times. V is TRBV2 and J is TRBJ1-2; D remains ambiguous. The CDR3 covers 15 residues. V was trimmed by 5 bases and J by 2 bases, leaving 15 bases between them. Germline CDR1 is SNHLY and CDR2 is FYNNEI. The CDR3 DNA sequence: TGTGCCAGCAGTCTCTCCCCGGCGGGAAACTATGGCTACACCTTC. It translates to CASSLSPAGNYGYTF.

This clonotype was recorded many times. This sequence joins TRBV12-3 or TRBV12-4 and TRBJ2-1, with D perhaps TRBD1 (6 bases). CDR3 length: 16 amino acids. V dropped 3 bases and J dropped 8 bases, with 20 bases sitting between them. CDR3 in amino acids: CASSFVFGGRGYEQFF. DNA of the CDR3: TGTGCCAGCAGTTTCGTTTTCGGAGGCAGGGGTTATGAGCAGTTCTTC.